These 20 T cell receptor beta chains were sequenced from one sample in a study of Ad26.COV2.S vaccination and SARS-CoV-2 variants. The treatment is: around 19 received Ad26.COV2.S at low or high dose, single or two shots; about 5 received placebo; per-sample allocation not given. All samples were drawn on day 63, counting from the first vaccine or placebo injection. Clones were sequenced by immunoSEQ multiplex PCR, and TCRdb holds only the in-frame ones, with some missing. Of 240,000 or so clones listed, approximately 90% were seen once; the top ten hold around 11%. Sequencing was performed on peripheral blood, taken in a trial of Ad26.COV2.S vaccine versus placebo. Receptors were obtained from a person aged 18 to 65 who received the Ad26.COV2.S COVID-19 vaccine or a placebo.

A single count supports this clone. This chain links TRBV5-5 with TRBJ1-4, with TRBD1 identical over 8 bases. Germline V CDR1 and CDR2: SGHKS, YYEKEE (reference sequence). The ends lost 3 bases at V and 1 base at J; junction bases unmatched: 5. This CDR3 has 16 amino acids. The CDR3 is CASSWDRTGTNEKLFF. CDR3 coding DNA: TGTGCCAGCAGCTGGGACAGGACCGGAACTAATGAAAAACTGTTTTTT.

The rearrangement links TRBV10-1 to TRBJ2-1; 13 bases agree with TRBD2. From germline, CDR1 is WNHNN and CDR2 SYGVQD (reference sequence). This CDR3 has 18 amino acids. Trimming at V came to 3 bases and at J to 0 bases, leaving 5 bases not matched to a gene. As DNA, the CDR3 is TGCGCCAGCAGTGACCTTGGACTAGCGGGGGACTCCTACAATGAGCAGTTCTTC. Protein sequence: CASSDLGLAGDSYNEQFF.

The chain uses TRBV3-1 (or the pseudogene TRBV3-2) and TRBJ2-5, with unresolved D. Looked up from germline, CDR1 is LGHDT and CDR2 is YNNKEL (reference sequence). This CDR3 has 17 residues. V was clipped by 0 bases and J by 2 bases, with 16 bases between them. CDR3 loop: CASSQESPGVLQETQYF. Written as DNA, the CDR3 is TGTGCCAGCAGCCAAGAAAGTCCAGGAGTACTTCAAGAGACCCAGTACTTC.

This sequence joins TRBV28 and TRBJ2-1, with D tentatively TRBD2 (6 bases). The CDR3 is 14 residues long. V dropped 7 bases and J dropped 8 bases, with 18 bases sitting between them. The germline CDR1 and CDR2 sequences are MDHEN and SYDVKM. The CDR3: CASNRQAGNDEQFF. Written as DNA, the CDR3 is TGTGCCAGCAACCGGCAGGCGGGAAACGATGAGCAGTTCTTC.

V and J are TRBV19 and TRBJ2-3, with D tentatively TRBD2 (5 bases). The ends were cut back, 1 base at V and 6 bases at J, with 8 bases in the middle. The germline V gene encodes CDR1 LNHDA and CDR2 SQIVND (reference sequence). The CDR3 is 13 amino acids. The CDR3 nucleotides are TGTGCCAGTAGTATAGGTTGGAGGGATACGCAGTATTTT. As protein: CASSIGWRDTQYF.

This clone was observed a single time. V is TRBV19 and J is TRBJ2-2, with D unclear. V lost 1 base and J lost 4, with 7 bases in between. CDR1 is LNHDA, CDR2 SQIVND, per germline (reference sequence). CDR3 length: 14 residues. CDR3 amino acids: CASSIARVTGELFF. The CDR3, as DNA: TGTGCCAGTAGTATAGCAAGAGTCACCGGGGAGCTGTTTTTT.

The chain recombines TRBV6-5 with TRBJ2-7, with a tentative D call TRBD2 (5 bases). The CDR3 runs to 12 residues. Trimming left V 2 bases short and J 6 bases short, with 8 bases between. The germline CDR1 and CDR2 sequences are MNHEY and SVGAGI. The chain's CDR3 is CASSYDGVEQYF. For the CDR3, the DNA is TGTGCCAGCAGTTACGACGGGGTCGAGCAGTACTTC.

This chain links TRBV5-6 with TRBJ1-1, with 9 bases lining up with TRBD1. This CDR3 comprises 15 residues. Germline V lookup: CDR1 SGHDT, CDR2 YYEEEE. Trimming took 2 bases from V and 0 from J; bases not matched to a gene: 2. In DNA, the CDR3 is TGTGCCAGCAGCTTTGACAGGGGGTTGAACACTGAAGCTTTCTTT. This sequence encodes CASSFDRGLNTEAFF.

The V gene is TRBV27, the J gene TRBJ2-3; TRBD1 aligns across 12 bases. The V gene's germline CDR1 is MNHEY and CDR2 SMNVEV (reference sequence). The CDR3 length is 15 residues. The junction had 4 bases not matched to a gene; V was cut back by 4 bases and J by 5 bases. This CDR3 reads CASSSGQGAVDTQYF. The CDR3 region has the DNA TGTGCCAGCAGTTCGGGACAGGGGGCGGTAGATACGCAGTATTTT.

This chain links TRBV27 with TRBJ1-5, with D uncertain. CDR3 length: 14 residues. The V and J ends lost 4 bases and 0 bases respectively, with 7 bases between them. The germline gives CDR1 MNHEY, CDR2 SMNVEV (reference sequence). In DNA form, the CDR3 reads TGTGCCAGCAGTTCCGGATTTAGCAATCAGCCCCAGCATTTT. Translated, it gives CASSSGFSNQPQHF.

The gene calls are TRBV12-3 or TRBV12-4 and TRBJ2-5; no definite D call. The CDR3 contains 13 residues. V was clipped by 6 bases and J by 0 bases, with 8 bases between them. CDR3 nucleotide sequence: TGTGCCAGCAGCCGAAAGTACCAAGAGACCCAGTACTTC. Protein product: CASSRKYQETQYF.

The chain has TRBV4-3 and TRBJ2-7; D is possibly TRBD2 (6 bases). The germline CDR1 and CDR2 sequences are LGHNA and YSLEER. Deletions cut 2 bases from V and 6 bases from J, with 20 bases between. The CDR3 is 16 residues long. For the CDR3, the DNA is TGCGCCAGCAGCCAAATCCAGCCCGGGAGACTGGGCGAGCAGTACTTC. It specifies CASSQIQPGRLGEQYF.

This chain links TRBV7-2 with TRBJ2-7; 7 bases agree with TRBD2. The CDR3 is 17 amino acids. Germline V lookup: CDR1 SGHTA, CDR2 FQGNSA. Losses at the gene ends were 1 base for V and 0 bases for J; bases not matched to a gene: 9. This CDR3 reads CASSLEHLAELSYEQYF. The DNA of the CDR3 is TGTGCCAGCAGCTTAGAACATCTAGCGGAACTCTCCTACGAGCAGTACTTC. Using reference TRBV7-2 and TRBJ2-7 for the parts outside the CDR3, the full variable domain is GAGVSQSPSNKVTEKGKDVELRCDPISGHTALYWYRQSLGQGLEFLIYFQGNSAPDKSGLPSDRFSAERTGGSVSTLTIQRTQQEDSAVYLCASSLEHLAELSYEQYFGPGTRLTVT.

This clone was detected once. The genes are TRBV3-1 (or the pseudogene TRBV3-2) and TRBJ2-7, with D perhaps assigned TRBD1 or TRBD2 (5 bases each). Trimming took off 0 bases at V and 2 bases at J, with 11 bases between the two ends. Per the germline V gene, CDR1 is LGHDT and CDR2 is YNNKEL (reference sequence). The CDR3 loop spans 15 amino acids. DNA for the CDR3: TGTGCCAGCAGCCAAGAAGGGACCCTTCCCTACGAGCAGTACTTC. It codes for CASSQEGTLPYEQYF.

The CDR3 DNA is TGTGCCAGCAGCTTAGACGGAGCGCAAGAGACCCAGTACTTC. Translated: CASSLDGAQETQYF. The V call is TRBV7-9, the J call TRBJ2-5, with D unresolved. Trimming stripped 1 base from V and 2 bases from J, with 8 bases between. This CDR3 region has 14 residues. Germline V CDR1 and CDR2: SEHNR, FQNEAQ (reference sequence). The full variable domain, rest sourced from reference TRBV7-9 and TRBJ2-5, is DTGVSQNPRHKITKRGQNVTFRCDPISEHNRLYWYRQTLGQGPEFLTYFQNEAQLEKSRLLSDRFSAERPKGSFSTLEIQRTEQGDSAMYLCASSLDGAQETQYFGPGTRLLVL.

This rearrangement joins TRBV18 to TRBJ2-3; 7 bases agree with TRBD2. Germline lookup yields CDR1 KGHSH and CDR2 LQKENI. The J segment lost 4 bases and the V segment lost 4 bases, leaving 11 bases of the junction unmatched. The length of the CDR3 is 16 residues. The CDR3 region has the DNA TGTGCCAGCTCACGTTGGGGCGGGAGTGGGTCAGATACGCAGTATTTT. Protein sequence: CASSRWGGSGSDTQYF.

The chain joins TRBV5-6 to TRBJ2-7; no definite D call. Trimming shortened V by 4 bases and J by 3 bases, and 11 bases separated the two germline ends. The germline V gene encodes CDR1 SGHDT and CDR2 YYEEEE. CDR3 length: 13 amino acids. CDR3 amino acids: CASSQEPYYEQYF. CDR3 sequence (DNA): TGTGCCAGCAGCCAGGAGCCTTACTACGAGCAGTACTTC.

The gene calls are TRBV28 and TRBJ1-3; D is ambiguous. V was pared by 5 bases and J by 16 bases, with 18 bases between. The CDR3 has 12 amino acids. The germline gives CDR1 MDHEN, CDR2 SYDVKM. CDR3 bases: TGTGCCAGCAGTCCCGTAGGTTCGCTGATTTATTTT. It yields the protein CASSPVGSLIYF.

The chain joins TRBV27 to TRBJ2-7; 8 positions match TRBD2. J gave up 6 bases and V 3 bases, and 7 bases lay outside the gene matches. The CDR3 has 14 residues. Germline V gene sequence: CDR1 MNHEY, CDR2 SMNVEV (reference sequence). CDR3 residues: CASSFSGNGGEQYF. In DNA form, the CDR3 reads TGTGCCAGCAGTTTTAGCGGGAATGGCGGCGAGCAGTACTTC.

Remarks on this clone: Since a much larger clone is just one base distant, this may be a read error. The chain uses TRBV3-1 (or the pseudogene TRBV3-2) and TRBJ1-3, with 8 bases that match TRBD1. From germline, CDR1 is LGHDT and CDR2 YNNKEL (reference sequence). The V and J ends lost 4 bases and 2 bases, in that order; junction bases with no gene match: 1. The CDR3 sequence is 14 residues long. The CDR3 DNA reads TGTGCCAGCAGCCCGGACAGGGCTGGAAACACCATATATTTT. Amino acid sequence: CASSPDRAGNTIYF.